The sequence of this T cell receptor (beta chain) was determined in a study of cytomegalovirus exposure and HLA in healthy donors. The PCR was carried out with 60 Vbeta primers and 13 Jbeta primers. This table comes from immunoSEQ multiplex PCR, and its TCRdb copy is limited to in-frame clones, with some not included. The table includes 70,000 to 95,000 clones, about three quarters detected once. This clone was observed a few times. This CDR3 has 13 residues. The germline V gene encodes CDR1 MDHEN and CDR2 SYDVKM. V was clipped by 7 bases and J by 8 bases, with 17 bases between them. The TCR sequence derives from a man younger than 45 in good health and CMV-seropositive. The specimen sequenced was PBMCs. The chain links TRBV28 to TRBJ1-2; D is possibly TRBD1 (6 bases). CDR3 in amino acids: CASKTGAPSGYTF. The CDR3 DNA reads as TGTGCCAGCAAGACAGGAGCTCCCTCCGGCTACACCTTC.